This record covers a single TCR beta chain. Its antigen remains unknown. The length of the CDR3 is 15 residues. The ends were cut back, 5 bases at V and 5 bases at J, with 16 bases in the middle. These data belong to a study of post-analysis software for immune sequencing data. Study at large: Disease trajectories encompassed relapsing-remitting, secondary progressive and progressive-relapsing multiple sclerosis.

Whole-study results and caveats: Roughly 5 TRBV segments, TRBV5-6, TRBV5-1 and TRBV20-1 among them, were found more frequent in patients than controls. Versus controls, multiple sclerosis patients showed significantly lower diversity (normalized Chao1). Under F measure analysis, samples from one preparation batch co-clustered strongly.

Unique molecular identifiers featured in each of the TCR beta cDNA libraries. Via MiXCR, TCRdb re-called the PCR reads, giving one row per CDR3 protein. The table has roughly 580,000 distinct CDR3 sequences, roughly 40% seen once. The chain uses TRBV12-3 or TRBV12-4 and TRBJ1-5, with D maybe TRBD1 (6 bases). Sequencing was performed on blood. The TCR was taken from a girl aged 10-17 years with multiple sclerosis. CDR3 in DNA: TGTGCCAGCAGTAGATTACAGGGCCAGCATCAGCCCCAGCATTTT. As protein: CASSRLQGQHQPQHF.